A selection of T cell receptor beta chains follows, all from one sample in a study of T cell repertoires in cytomegalovirus infection. TCRdb fed the reads into MiXCR, producing one record per CDR3 protein. The sample lists 400,000 or so distinct CDR3 sequences, approximately 31% occurring once. Sequenced input: PBMCs. These TCRs come from a human donor in good health (CMV status not recorded). Some clones in this sample may be carry-over from other donors' samples. The CDR3 runs from the conserved cysteine through the conserved F or W. D genes are given only for firm matches.

J: TRBJ2-3; V: TRBV6-8; D: TRBD1; CDR3: CASSWTGVSDTQYF
J: TRBJ1-6; V: TRBV5-4; D: -; CDR3: CASSRSGGIGSYNSPLHF
J: TRBJ2-3; V: TRBV23-1; D: -; CDR3: CASSQSGGSRDKTDTQYF
J: TRBJ1-6; V: TRBV7-8; D: -; CDR3: CASSPSDPWKSLHF
J: TRBJ1-5; V: TRBV12-3/TRBV12-4; D: TRBD1; CDR3: CASGQGQGSYQPQHF
J: TRBJ2-7; V: TRBV2; D: -; CDR3: CASSYNRAPSYEQYF
J: TRBJ1-2; V: TRBV6-2/TRBV6-3; D: -; CDR3: CASMDNLNYGYTF
J: TRBJ1-5; V: TRBV12-3/TRBV12-4; D: -; CDR3: CASSLGVGKQPQHF
J: TRBJ2-3; V: TRBV11-2; D: -; CDR3: CASSLVGFYTDTQYF
J: TRBJ2-2; V: TRBV5-4; D: -; CDR3: CASSSRQGHTGELFF
J: TRBJ2-7; V: TRBV19; D: -; CDR3: CASSLGKRNEQYF
J: TRBJ2-2; V: TRBV7-2; D: -; CDR3: CASSLIGRYTGELFF
J: TRBJ2-7; V: TRBV4-3; D: -; CDR3: CASSQDRGGAIEQYF
J: TRBJ1-4; V: TRBV7-2; D: -; CDR3: CASSLVGRGNEKLFF
J: TRBJ2-1; V: TRBV6-2/TRBV6-3; D: -; CDR3: CASSWRDVSYNEQFF
J: TRBJ1-3; V: TRBV3-1; D: -; CDR3: CASSRGGDSGNTIYF